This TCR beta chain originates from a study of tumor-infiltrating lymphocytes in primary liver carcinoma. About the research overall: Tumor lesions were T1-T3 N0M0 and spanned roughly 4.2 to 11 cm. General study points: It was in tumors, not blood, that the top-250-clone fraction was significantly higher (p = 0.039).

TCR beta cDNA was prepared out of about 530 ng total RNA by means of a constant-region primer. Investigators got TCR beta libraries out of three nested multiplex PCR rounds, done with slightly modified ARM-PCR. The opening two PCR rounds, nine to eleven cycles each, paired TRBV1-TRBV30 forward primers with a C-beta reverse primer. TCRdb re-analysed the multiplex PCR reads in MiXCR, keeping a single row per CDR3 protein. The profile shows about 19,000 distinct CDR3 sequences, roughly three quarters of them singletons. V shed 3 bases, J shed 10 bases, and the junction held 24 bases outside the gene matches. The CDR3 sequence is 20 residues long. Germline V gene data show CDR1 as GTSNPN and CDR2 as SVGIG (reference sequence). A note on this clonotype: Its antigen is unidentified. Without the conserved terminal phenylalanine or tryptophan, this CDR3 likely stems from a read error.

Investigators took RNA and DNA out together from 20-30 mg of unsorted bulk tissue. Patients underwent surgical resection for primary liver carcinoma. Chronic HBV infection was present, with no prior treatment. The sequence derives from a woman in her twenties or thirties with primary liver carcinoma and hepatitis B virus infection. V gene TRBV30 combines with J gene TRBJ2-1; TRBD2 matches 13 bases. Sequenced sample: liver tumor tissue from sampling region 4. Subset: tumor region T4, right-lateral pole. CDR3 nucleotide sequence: TGTGCCTGGAGCGACTCAAATCCCCGGACTAGCGGGAGACAAAGGCGGGAGCAGTTCTTA. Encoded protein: CAWSDSNPRTSGRQRREQFL.